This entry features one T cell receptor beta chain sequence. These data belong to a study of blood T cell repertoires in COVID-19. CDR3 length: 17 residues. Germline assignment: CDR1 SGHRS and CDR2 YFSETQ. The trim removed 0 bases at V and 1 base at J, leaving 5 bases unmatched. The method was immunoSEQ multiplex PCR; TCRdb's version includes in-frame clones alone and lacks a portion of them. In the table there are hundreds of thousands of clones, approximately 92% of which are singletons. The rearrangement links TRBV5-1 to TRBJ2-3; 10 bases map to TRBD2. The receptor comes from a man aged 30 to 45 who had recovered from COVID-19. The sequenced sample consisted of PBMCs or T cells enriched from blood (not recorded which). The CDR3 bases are TGCGCCAGCAGCTTGGGAACCGGGACTAGCGGCACAGATACGCAGTATTTT. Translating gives CASSLGTGTSGTDTQYF.